This TCR beta chain was captured in a study of shared clonotypes between healthy human individuals. Negatively enriched CD4+ T cells were divided by CD45RA into naive and memory. Trimming left V 4 bases short and J 5 bases short, with 12 bases between. This CDR3 is built from 14 residues. Germline-derived CDR1 and CDR2 are SGHRS and YFSETQ. The table came from immunoSEQ multiplex PCR; TCRdb's copy has only in-frame clones and leaves some out. Altogether nearly 1,000,000 clones are present, roughly 72% being singletons, with the ten largest covering roughly 1.5%. This clone was seen more than once but under ten times.

The chain combines TRBV5-1 with TRBJ1-4; D possibly corresponds to TRBD1 (6 bases). This clonotype originated in a man younger than 35 in good health. Sequences were obtained from memory CD4+ T cells sorted from blood. Subset given: CD45RA-negative fraction. The CDR3 DNA reads as TGCGCCAGCAGCAAATACAGGGAGAATGAAAAACTGTTTTTT. This encodes CASSKYRENEKLFF.